This entry lists 9 T cell receptor beta chains sequenced from one sample in a study of identifying expanded T cells in peripheral blood. The table came from immunoSEQ multiplex PCR; TCRdb's copy has only in-frame clones and leaves some out. The sample lists around 100,000 clones, more than 85% occurring once. Sequencing was performed on blood. The receptors shown here come from a person aged 18 to 70 in good health.

The chain's CDR3 is CAWSVGGANVLTF. The CDR3 nucleotides are TGTGCCTGGAGTGTAGGGGGGGCCAACGTCCTGACTTTC. V and J are TRBV30 and TRBJ2-6; D is ambiguous. The germline gives CDR1 GTSNPN, CDR2 SVGIG (reference sequence). CDR3 length: 13 amino acids. Trimming took 0 bases from V and 4 from J, leaving 4 bases between them.

The table lists this clone with a count of one. The V call is TRBV9, the J call TRBJ2-7; possible D gene TRBD2, 5 bases. Per the germline V gene, CDR1 is SGDLS and CDR2 is YYNGEE. This CDR3 has 16 residues. Between the trimmed V and J ends, which lost 7 bases and 3 bases, there was a span of 23 bases. CDR3 residues: CASSRGVSSLNYEQYF. For the CDR3, the DNA is TGTGCCAGCTCCCGGGGTGTAAGTAGTCTAAACTACGAGCAGTACTTC.

The chain links TRBV5-6 to TRBJ2-3, with 8 bases that match TRBD2. J lost 10 bases, V lost 0 bases, and 4 bases had no gene match. This CDR3 has 13 residues. Looked up from germline, CDR1 is SGHDT and CDR2 is YYEEEE. CDR3 nucleotides: TGTGCCAGCAGCTTGGAGGTGCGGGGGGCGCAGTATTTT. Translated, it gives CASSLEVRGAQYF. Variable domain in full (rest from reference TRBV5-6 and TRBJ2-3): DAGVTQSPTHLIKTRGQQVTLRCSPKSGHDTVSWYQQALGQGPQFIFQYYEEEERQRGNFPDRFSGHQFPNYSSELNVNALLLGDSALYLCASSLEVRGAQYFGPGTRLTVL.

V is TRBV13 and J is TRBJ1-1; D perhaps matches TRBD1 (5 bases). The V end was cut by 5 bases, the J end by 11 bases, with 21 bases between. This CDR3 region has 14 residues. The germline V gene encodes CDR1 PRHDT and CDR2 FYEKMQ (reference sequence). The CDR3 region has the DNA TGTGCCAGCAGCCTTCCCACCCGGGGCGCGGGGGCTTTCTTT. This gives the protein CASSLPTRGAGAFF.

V gene TRBV4-1 combines with J gene TRBJ1-2; D possibly corresponds to TRBD1 (6 bases). Germline assignment: CDR1 MGHRA and CDR2 YSYEKL. The CDR3 has 15 residues. With 4 bases removed from V and 5 bases from J, the gap between germline ends came to 17 bases. CDR3 sequence reads: CASSRALGQGYGYTF. DNA of the CDR3: TGCGCCAGCAGCCGGGCCCTGGGACAAGGTTATGGCTACACCTTC.

This chain links TRBV6-5 with TRBJ2-7; no definite D call. CDR1 MNHEY and CDR2 SVGAGI come from the germline V gene. This CDR3 contains 11 residues. V was trimmed by 5 bases and J by 2 bases, leaving 4 bases between them. For the CDR3, the DNA is TGTGCCAGCAGTAGAACCTACGAGCAGTACTTC. This encodes CASSRTYEQYF.

This clone was observed a handful of times. This chain uses TRBV28 with TRBJ1-2; perhaps TRBD1 as D (5 bases). The CDR3 consists of 14 residues. Per germline, CDR1 MDHEN and CDR2 SYDVKM. V was shortened by 6 bases and J by 3 bases, with 14 bases between the two germline ends. The CDR3 region is CASRGAVLYYGYTF. The CDR3 DNA reads TGTGCCAGCAGAGGGGCTGTACTTTACTATGGCTACACCTTC.

The gene calls are TRBV5-6 and TRBJ2-3; D is undetermined. Germline loops: CDR1 SGHDT, CDR2 YYEEEE. Trimming left V 4 bases short and J 4 bases short, with 10 bases between. The CDR3 spans 13 residues. The chain's CDR3 is CASSPQGADTQYF. Here the CDR3 DNA reads TGTGCCAGCAGCCCGCAAGGAGCAGATACGCAGTATTTT. The variable domain in full, with the rest retrieved from reference TRBV5-6 and TRBJ2-3, is DAGVTQSPTHLIKTRGQQVTLRCSPKSGHDTVSWYQQALGQGPQFIFQYYEEEERQRGNFPDRFSGHQFPNYSSELNVNALLLGDSALYLCASSPQGADTQYFGPGTRLTVL.

The chain joins TRBV12-5 to TRBJ2-3; 10 positions match TRBD2. This CDR3 region has 14 residues. The ends lost 5 bases at V and 6 bases at J; junction bases unmatched: 5. The germline gives CDR1 LGHNT, CDR2 FRNRAP. CDR3 region: CASGSGGAEDTQYF. The CDR3 DNA reads as TGTGCTAGTGGTAGCGGGGGGGCCGAGGATACGCAGTATTTT.